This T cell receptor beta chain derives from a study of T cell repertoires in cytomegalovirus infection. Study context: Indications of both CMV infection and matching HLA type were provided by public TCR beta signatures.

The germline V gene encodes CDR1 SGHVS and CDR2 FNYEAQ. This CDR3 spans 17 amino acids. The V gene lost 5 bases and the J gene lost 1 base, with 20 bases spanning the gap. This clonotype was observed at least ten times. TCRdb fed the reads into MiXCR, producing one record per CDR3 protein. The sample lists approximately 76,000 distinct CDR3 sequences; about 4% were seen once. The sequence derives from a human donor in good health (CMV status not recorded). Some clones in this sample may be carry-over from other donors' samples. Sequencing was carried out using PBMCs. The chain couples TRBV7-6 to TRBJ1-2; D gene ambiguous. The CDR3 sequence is CASSPLLVEGGNYGYTF. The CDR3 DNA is TGTGCCAGCAGCCCCCTCCTTGTAGAGGGAGGTAACTATGGCTACACCTTC.